This TCR beta chain comes out of a study of OX40 agonist ivuxolimab in advanced cancers. Data came from immunoSEQ multiplex PCR; TCRdb stores just in-frame clones and leaves some out. The data show 55,000 to 70,000 clones, 85% to 90% seen once. With autoimmune disease history or systemic immunosuppression, patients were excluded. In germline, CDR1 is SGHTA, CDR2 FQGTGA. The CDR3 length is 14 residues. V was clipped by 6 bases and J by 1 base, with 12 bases between them. The gene calls are TRBV7-3 and TRBJ1-1; D is ambiguous. The sequence derives from an adult with an advanced solid tumor such as melanoma, head and neck, liver or kidney cancer. The specimen comprised CD4+ or CD8+ T cells sorted from blood, sampled in a trial of the OX40 agonist ivuxolimab. In nucleotides, the CDR3 is TGTGCCAGCAGTGTCCCTGGAAGGAACACTGAAGCTTTCTTT. Its protein is CASSVPGRNTEAFF.